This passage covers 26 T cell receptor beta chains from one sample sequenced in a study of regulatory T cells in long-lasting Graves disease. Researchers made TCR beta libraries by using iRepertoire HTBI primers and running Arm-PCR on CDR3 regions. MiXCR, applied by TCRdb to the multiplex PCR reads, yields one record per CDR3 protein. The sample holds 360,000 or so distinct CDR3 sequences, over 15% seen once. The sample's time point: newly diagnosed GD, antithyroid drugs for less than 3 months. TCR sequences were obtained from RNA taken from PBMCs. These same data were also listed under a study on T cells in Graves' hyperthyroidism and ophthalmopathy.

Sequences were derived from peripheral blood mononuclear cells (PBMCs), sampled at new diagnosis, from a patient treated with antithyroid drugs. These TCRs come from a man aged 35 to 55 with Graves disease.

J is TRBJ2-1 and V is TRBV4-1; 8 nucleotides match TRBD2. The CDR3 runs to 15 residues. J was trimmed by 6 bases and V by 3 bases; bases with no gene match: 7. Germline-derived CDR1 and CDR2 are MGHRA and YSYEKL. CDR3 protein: CASSQFGGAVNEQFF. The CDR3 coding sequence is TGCGCCAGCAGCCAGTTCGGGGGGGCGGTCAATGAGCAGTTCTTC.

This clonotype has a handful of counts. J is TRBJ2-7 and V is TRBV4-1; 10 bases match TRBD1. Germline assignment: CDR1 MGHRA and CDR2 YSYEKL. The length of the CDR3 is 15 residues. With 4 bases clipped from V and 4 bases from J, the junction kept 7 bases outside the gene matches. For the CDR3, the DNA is TGCGCCAGCAGCCGGGCGGGGACAGGGGCGTACGAGCAGTACTTC. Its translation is CASSRAGTGAYEQYF.

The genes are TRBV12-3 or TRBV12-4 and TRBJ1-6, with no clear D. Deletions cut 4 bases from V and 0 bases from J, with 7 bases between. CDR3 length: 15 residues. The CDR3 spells CASSSQSSYNSPLHF. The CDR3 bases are TGTGCCAGCAGTTCCCAGAGCTCCTATAATTCACCCCTCCACTTT.

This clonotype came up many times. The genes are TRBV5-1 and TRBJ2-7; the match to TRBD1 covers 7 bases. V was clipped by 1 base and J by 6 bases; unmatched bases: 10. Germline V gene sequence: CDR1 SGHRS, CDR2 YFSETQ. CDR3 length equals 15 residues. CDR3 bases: TGCGCCAGCAGCTTGACAGAGGGGGCATGGGGCGAGCAGTACTTC. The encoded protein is CASSLTEGAWGEQYF. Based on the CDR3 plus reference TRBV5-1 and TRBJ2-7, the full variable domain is KAGVTQTPRYLIKTRGQQVTLSCSPISGHRSVSWYQQTPGQGLQFLFEYFSETQRNKGNFPGRFSGRQFSNSRSEMNVSTLELGDSALYLCASSLTEGAWGEQYFGPGTRLTVT.

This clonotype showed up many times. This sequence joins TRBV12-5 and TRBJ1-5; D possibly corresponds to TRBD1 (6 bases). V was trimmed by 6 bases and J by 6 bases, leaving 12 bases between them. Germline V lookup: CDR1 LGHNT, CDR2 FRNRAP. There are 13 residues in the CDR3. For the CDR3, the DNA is TGTGCTAGTGGATGGGGGGGCGGTCAGCCCCAGCATTTT. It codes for CASGWGGGQPQHF.

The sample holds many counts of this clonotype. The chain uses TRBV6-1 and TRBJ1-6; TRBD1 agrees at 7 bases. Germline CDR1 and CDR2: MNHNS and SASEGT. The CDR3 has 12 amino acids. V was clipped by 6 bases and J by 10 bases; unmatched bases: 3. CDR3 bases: TGTGCCAGCAGGCGACAGGGATCACCCCTCCACTTT. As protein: CASRRQGSPLHF.

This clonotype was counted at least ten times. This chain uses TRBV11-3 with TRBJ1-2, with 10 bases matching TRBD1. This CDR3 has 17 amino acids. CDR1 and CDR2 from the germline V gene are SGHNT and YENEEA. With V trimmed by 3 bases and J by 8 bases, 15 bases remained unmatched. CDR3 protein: CASSFSDRGGAREGYTF. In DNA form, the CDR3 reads TGTGCCAGCAGCTTCTCGGACAGGGGGGGCGCCCGGGAAGGCTACACCTTC.

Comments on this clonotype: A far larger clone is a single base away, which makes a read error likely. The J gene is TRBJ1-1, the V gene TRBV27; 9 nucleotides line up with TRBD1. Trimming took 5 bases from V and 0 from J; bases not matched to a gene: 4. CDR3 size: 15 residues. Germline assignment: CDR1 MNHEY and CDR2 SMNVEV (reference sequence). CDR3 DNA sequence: TGTGCCAGCAGTACCCGGGACAGGGTGAACACTGAAGCTTTCTTT. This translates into CASSTRDRVNTEAFF.

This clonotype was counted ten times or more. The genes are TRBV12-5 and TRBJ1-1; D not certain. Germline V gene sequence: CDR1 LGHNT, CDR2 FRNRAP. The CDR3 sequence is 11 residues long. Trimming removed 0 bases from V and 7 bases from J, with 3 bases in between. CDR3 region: CASGLVGEAFF. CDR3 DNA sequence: TGTGCTAGTGGTTTGGTCGGTGAAGCTTTCTTT.

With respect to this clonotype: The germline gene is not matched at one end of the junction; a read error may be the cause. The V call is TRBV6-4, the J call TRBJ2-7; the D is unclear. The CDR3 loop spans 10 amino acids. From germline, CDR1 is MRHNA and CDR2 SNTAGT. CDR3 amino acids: CASSDTLRHF. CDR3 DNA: TGTGCCAGCAGTGATACGTTGAGGCACTTC.

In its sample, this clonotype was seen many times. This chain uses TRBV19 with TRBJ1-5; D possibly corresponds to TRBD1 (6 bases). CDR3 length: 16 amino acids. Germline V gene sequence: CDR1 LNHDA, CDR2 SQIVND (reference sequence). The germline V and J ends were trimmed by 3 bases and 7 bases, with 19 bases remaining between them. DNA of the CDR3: TGTGCCAGTAGTATTCTCCGTGGCAGGGGTATGCAGCCCCAGCATTTT. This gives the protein CASSILRGRGMQPQHF.

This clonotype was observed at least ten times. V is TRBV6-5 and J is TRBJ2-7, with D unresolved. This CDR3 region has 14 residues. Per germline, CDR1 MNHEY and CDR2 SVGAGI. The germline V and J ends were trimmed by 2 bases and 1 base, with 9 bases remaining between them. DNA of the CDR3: TGTGCCAGCAGTTACGAGGCCATTTCCTACGAGCAGTACTTC. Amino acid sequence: CASSYEAISYEQYF.

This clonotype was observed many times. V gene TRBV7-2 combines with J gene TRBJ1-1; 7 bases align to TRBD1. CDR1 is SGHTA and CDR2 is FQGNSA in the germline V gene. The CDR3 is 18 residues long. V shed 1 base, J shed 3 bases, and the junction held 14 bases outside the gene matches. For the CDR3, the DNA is TGTGCCAGCAGCTTAGTTATCCGGCAGGGGGAATTTTACACTGAAGCTTTCTTT. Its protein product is CASSLVIRQGEFYTEAFF. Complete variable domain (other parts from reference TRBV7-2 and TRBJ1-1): GAGVSQSPSNKVTEKGKDVELRCDPISGHTALYWYRQSLGQGLEFLIYFQGNSAPDKSGLPSDRFSAERTGGSVSTLTIQRTQQEDSAVYLCASSLVIRQGEFYTEAFFGQGTRLTVV.

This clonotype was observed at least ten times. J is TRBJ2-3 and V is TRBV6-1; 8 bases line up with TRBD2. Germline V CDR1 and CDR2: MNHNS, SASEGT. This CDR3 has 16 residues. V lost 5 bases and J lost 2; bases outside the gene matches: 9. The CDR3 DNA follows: TGTGCCAGCAGTAAACTCGGGGGGGAAAACACAGATACGCAGTATTTT. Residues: CASSKLGGENTDTQYF.

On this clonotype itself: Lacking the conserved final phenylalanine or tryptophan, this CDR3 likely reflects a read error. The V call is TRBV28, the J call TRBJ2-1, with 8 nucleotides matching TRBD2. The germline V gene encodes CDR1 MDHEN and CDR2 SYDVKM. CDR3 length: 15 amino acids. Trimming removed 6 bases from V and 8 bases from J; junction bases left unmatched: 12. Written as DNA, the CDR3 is TGTGCCAGCAGCCCGTCCTTGGGACTAGGTTATGAGCAGTTCCTC. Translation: CASSPSLGLGYEQFL.

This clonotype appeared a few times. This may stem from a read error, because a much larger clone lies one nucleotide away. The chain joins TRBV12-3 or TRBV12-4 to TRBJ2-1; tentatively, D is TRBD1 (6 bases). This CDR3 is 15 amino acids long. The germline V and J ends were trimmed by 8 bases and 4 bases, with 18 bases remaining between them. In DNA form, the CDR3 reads TGTGCCAGCCAAGGATGGGCAGGGGAGTACAATGAGCAGTTCTTC. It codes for CASQGWAGEYNEQFF.

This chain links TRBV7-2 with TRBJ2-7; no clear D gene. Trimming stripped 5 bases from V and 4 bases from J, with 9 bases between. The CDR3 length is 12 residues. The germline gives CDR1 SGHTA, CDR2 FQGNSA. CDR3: CASSSISYEQYF. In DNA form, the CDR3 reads TGTGCCAGCAGCAGTATCAGTTACGAGCAGTACTTC.

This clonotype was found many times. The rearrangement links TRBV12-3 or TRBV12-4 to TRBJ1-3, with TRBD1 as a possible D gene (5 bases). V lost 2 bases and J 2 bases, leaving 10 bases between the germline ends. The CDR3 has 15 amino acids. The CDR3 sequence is CASSLPGAPGNTIYF. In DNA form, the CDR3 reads TGTGCCAGCAGTTTACCTGGGGCGCCTGGAAACACCATATATTTT.

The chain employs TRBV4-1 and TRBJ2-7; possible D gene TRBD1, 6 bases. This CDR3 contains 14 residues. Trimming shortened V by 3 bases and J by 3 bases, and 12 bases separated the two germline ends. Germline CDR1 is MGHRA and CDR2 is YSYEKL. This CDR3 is CASSHRRGGYEQYF. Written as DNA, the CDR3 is TGCGCCAGCAGCCACCGCAGGGGTGGCTACGAGCAGTACTTC.

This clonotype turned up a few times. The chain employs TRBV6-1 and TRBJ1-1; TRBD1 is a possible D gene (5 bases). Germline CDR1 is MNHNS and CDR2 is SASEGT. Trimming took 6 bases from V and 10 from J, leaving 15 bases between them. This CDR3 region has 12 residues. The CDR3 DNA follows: TGTGCCAGCAGCCCAACCAGGGCGAGAGCTTTCTTT. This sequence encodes CASSPTRARAFF.

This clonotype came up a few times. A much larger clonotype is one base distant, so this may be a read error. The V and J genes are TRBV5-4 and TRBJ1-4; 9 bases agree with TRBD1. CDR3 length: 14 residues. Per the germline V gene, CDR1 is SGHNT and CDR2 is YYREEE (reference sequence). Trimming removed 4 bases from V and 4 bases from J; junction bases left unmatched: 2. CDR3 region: CASSRGQGNEKLFF. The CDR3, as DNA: TGTGCCAGCAGCCGGGGACAGGGTAATGAAAAACTGTTTTTT.

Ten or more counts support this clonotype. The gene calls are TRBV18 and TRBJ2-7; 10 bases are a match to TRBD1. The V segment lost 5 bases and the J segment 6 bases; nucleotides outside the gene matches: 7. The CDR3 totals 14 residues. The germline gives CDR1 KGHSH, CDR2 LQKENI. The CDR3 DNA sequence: TGTGCCAGCTCATACGGGACAGGGGACAGCGAGCAGTACTTC. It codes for CASSYGTGDSEQYF.

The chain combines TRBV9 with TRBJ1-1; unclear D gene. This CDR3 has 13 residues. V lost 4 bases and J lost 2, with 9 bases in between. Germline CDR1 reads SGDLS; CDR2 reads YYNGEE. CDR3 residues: CASSPALNTEAFF. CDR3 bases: TGTGCCAGCAGCCCGGCCCTCAACACTGAAGCTTTCTTT. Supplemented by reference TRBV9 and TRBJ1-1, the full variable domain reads DSGVTQTPKHLITATGQRVTLRCSPRSGDLSVYWYQQSLDQGLQFLIQYYNGEERAKGNILERFSAQQFPDLHSELNLSSLELGDSALYFCASSPALNTEAFFGQGTRLTVV.

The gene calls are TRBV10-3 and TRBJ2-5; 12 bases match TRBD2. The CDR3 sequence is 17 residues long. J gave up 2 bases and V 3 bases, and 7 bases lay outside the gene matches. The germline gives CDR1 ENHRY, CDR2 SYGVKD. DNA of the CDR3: TGTGCCATCAGTGATCCCCTAGCGGGGGGGGGTCAAGAGACCCAGTACTTC. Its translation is CAISDPLAGGGQETQYF.

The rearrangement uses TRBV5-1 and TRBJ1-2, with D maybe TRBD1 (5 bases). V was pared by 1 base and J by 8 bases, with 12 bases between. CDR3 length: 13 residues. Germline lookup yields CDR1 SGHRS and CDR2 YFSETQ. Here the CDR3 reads CASSLIGHQGYTF. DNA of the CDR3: TGCGCCAGCAGCTTGATAGGACATCAAGGCTACACCTTC. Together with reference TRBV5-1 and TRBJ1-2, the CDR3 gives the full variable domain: KAGVTQTPRYLIKTRGQQVTLSCSPISGHRSVSWYQQTPGQGLQFLFEYFSETQRNKGNFPGRFSGRQFSNSRSEMNVSTLELGDSALYLCASSLIGHQGYTFGSGTRLTVV.

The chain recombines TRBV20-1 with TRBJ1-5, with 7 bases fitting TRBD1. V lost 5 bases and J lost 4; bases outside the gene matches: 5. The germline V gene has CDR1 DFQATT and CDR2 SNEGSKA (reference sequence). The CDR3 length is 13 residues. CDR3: CSAEGQRNQPQHF. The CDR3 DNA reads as TGCAGTGCTGAGGGACAGAGAAATCAGCCCCAGCATTTT.